The 2 T cell receptor beta chains reported below all come from one sample, sequenced in a study of human T cells and chemical hapten exposure. One entry per CDR3 protein, called by TCRdb with MiXCR from the RACE reads. The sample yields approximately 80,000 distinct CDR3 sequences, approximately 13% seen once. Sample time point: patch test 3, about 24 weeks after DPC sensitization. The treatment denotes: therapeutic diphenylcyclopropenone sensitization with weekly scalp DPC. The sample consisted of whole blood, taken in connection with sensitization to the hapten diphenylcyclopropenone (DPC). The receptors were gathered from a woman between 45 and 65 years old with alopecia areata. Some clones in this sample may be carry-over from other donors' samples.

Many counts were recorded for this clonotype. The chain is built from TRBV7-9 and TRBJ1-2; TRBD1 agrees at 7 bases. The V segment lost 5 bases and the J segment 7 bases; nucleotides outside the gene matches: 7. Looked up from germline, CDR1 is SEHNR and CDR2 is FQNEAQ (reference sequence). This CDR3 comprises 13 residues. CDR3 loop: CASSQLAGGGYTF. The CDR3 coding sequence is TGTGCCAGCAGCCAACTGGCAGGGGGTGGCTACACCTTC.

This clonotype showed up just a few times. The chain is built from TRBV29-1 and TRBJ1-2; D not certain. V dropped 4 bases and J dropped 4 bases, with 19 bases sitting between them. CDR1 and CDR2 from the germline V gene are SQVTM and ANQGSEA. This CDR3 comprises 15 residues. Here the CDR3 DNA reads TGCAGCGTTGTACCGGTGGTGTTTAGTCCCTATGGCTACACCTTC. This codes for CSVVPVVFSPYGYTF.